This T cell receptor beta chain was identified during a study of shared clonotypes between healthy human individuals. At the level of the study: The donor group consisted of a couple of women and three men, aged 18 to 49. Plates per donor: three CD4 naive, three CD4 memory, two CD8 naive, one CD8 memory.

The CDR3 is 12 residues long. Germline V gene lookup returns CDR1 SNHLY and CDR2 FYNNEI. With 5 bases removed from V and 5 bases from J, the gap between germline ends came to 8 bases. Naive CD8 isolation took CD45RO-negative cells positively selected for CCR7 and excluded terminally differentiated effector memory CD45RA+ cells. The donors, healthy adults who were HIV-negative, had experienced no recent acute infections or vaccinations. On sorted subsets, replicate PCRs used 200 to 250 ng DNA, or 30,000 or so T cell genomes. TCRdb's table, derived via immunoSEQ multiplex PCR, lists solely in-frame clones and lacks some. The sample has roughly 590,000 clones; about 95% are singletons.

The TCR was taken from a woman under 40 in good health. The chain employs TRBV2 and TRBJ2-3; D is unclear. Sequencing was performed on naive CD8+ T cells sorted from blood. The CDR3 nucleotides are TGTGCCAGCAGTAGGTGGAGAGATACGCAGTATTTT. Its translation: CASSRWRDTQYF.